The 26 T cell receptor beta chains in this list originate from one sample, sequenced in a study of T cell responses to AZD1222 COVID-19 vaccine. The protocol was immunoSEQ multiplex PCR, while the TCRdb copy is restricted to in-frame clones and leaves out a portion. This table holds 110,000 to 150,000 clones, 90% found once. The specimen was peripheral blood, collected on day 0 of AZD1222 vaccination. The receptors shown here come from an adult in good health.

V and J are TRBV18 and TRBJ2-7, with TRBD2 as a possible D gene (6 bases). Per germline, CDR1 KGHSH and CDR2 LQKENI. The CDR3 length is 15 residues. Between the trimmed V and J ends, which lost 6 bases and 0 bases, there was a span of 15 bases. In DNA, the CDR3 is TGTGCCAGCTCCCCATTCCAGGGAGGCTCCTACGAGCAGTACTTC. It encodes CASSPFQGGSYEQYF. The full variable domain, with the rest looked up from reference TRBV18 and TRBJ2-7, is NAGVMQNPRHLVRRRGQEARLRCSPMKGHSHVYWYRQLPEEGLKFMVYLQKENIIDESGMPKERFSAEFPKEGPSILRIQQVVRGDSAAYFCASSPFQGGSYEQYFGPGTRLTVT.

This rearrangement joins TRBV4-3 to TRBJ1-3, with D possibly being TRBD1 (5 bases). In germline, CDR1 is LGHNA, CDR2 YSLEER. CDR3 size: 16 residues. Trimming took 3 bases from V and 4 from J, leaving 16 bases between them. The CDR3, as DNA: TGCGCCAGCAGCCAGAGCCAGGGTACGGGAGGAAACACCATATATTTT. This encodes CASSQSQGTGGNTIYF.

The V call is TRBV7-2, the J call TRBJ2-1, with 7 bases fitting TRBD2. V was clipped by 3 bases and J by 2 bases; unmatched bases: 4. The CDR3 is 15 residues long. CDR1 is SGHTA and CDR2 is FQGNSA in the germline V gene. The CDR3 DNA sequence: TGTGCCAGCAGCTTTGTTCGGGGGGCCTACAATGAGCAGTTCTTC. This codes for CASSFVRGAYNEQFF.

In nucleotides, the CDR3 is TGTGCCAGCTCACCCAGACAGGGTCAGAATCAGCCCCAGCATTTT. Translation: CASSPRQGQNQPQHF. The chain has TRBV18 and TRBJ1-5; 7 nucleotides line up with TRBD1. Trimming cost V 3 bases and J 4 bases; bases outside gene matches: 6. The germline V gene encodes CDR1 KGHSH and CDR2 LQKENI. The CDR3 covers 15 residues.

This chain connects TRBV5-5 to TRBJ1-1; no definite D call. Looked up from germline, CDR1 is SGHKS and CDR2 is YYEKEE (reference sequence). This CDR3 has 16 amino acids. Trimming cost V 4 bases and J 0 bases, with 16 bases left between them. The CDR3: CASSPVSMRVNTEAFF. DNA of the CDR3: TGTGCCAGCAGCCCGGTTTCAATGAGGGTGAACACTGAAGCTTTCTTT.

The chain combines TRBV7-2 with TRBJ2-5, with D perhaps TRBD2 (6 bases). CDR1 and CDR2 (germline): SGHTA, FQGNSA. V was cut by 3 bases and J by 4 bases, with 9 bases left in between. The CDR3 has 13 residues. The CDR3 region has the DNA TGTGCCAGCAGCTTTCAGGAGGGAGAGACCCAGTACTTC. The encoded protein is CASSFQEGETQYF.

The V and J genes are TRBV4-2 and TRBJ2-4; 9 bases align to TRBD1. The trim removed 1 base at V and 6 bases at J, leaving 4 bases unmatched. The CDR3 consists of 15 residues. Germline values: CDR1 LGHNA, CDR2 YNFKEQ. The CDR3: CASSQGPGQGNIQYF. In DNA form, the CDR3 reads TGTGCCAGCAGCCAAGGTCCGGGACAGGGAAACATTCAGTACTTC.

The chain recombines TRBV18 with TRBJ1-3; a possible D gene is TRBD1 (6 bases). Deletions cut 2 bases from V and 5 bases from J, with 19 bases between. CDR1 and CDR2 from the germline V gene are KGHSH and LQKENI. This CDR3 has 17 residues. The CDR3 sequence is CASSPELFGTSRNTIYF. The CDR3 DNA reads as TGTGCCAGCTCACCAGAGCTCTTCGGGACAAGCCGAAACACCATATATTTT.

This clone was counted between two and nine times. The J gene is TRBJ1-3, the V gene TRBV5-5; D might be TRBD1 (6 bases). This CDR3 has 15 amino acids. The V gene lost 3 bases and the J gene lost 0 bases, with 10 bases spanning the gap. CDR1 and CDR2 (germline): SGHKS, YYEKEE (reference sequence). CDR3 in DNA: TGTGCCAGCAGCTATACAGGGAACTCTGGAAACACCATATATTTT. This encodes CASSYTGNSGNTIYF.

This chain uses TRBV10-3 with TRBJ2-6, with TRBD1 matching over 10 bases. The CDR3 loop spans 18 amino acids. The junction had 8 bases not matched to a gene; V was cut back by 6 bases and J by 0 bases. Germline CDR1 and CDR2: ENHRY and SYGVKD. DNA for the CDR3: TGTGCCATCAGGGTACGGGACAGGGGACTCTCTGGGGCCAACGTCCTGACTTTC. As protein: CAIRVRDRGLSGANVLTF.

This rearrangement joins TRBV2 to TRBJ2-7; D gene uncertain. The length of the CDR3 is 13 residues. V was shortened by 6 bases and J by 2 bases, with 11 bases between the two germline ends. The germline CDR1 and CDR2 sequences are SNHLY and FYNNEI. The CDR3 loop reads CASRKRTTYEQYF. DNA of the CDR3: TGTGCCAGCAGGAAGCGAACGACCTACGAGCAGTACTTC.

This chain connects TRBV15 to TRBJ1-5; a weak D match, TRBD1 (5 bases). The CDR3 consists of 15 residues. In germline, CDR1 is LNHNV, CDR2 YYDKDF (reference sequence). V dropped 0 bases and J dropped 7 bases, with 13 bases sitting between them. The CDR3 protein is CATSRDGKQDQPQHF. The CDR3 DNA is TGTGCCACCAGCAGAGACGGGAAACAGGACCAGCCCCAGCATTTT.

The chain uses TRBV7-9 and TRBJ2-1; 13 bases match TRBD2. V was clipped by 1 base and J by 7 bases; unmatched bases: 4. The CDR3 has 16 residues. CDR1 is SEHNR, CDR2 FQNEAQ, per germline (reference sequence). This CDR3 reads CASSLDLLAGGNEQFF. The CDR3 DNA reads as TGTGCCAGCAGCTTAGATCTACTAGCGGGAGGGAATGAGCAGTTCTTC.

The chain links TRBV6-5 to TRBJ1-1; D is perhaps TRBD1 (6 bases). The V end lost 5 bases, the J end lost 1 base, and 14 bases lay between the germline ends. Germline CDR1 reads MNHEY; CDR2 reads SVGAGI. CDR3 length: 15 amino acids. CDR3 nucleotide sequence: TGTGCCAGCAGTATCCCGGGGGCCCAGAACACTGAAGCTTTCTTT. Amino acids: CASSIPGAQNTEAFF.

The V and J genes are TRBV6-6 and TRBJ1-1, with a possible D match to TRBD1 (5 bases). Trimming cost V 2 bases and J 3 bases, with 7 bases left between them. Germline V CDR1 and CDR2: MNHNY, SVGAGI (reference sequence). The CDR3 sequence is 13 residues long. In DNA form, the CDR3 reads TGTGCCAGCAGTTACGGGGGGTACACTGAAGCTTTCTTT. Protein: CASSYGGYTEAFF.

The genes are TRBV7-6 and TRBJ1-4, with D possibly being TRBD1 (5 bases). Germline CDR1 reads SGHVS; CDR2 reads FNYEAQ. The CDR3 consists of 15 residues. Trimming pared 1 base from V and 8 bases from J, leaving 14 bases between. The CDR3 reads CASSLVQGAGEKLFF. Written as DNA, the CDR3 is TGTGCCAGCAGCTTAGTTCAGGGCGCGGGGGAAAAACTGTTTTTT.

The chain joins TRBV7-2 to TRBJ2-1; TRBD2 aligns across 14 bases. Trimming took 6 bases from V and 7 from J; bases not matched to a gene: 8. The germline V gene encodes CDR1 SGHTA and CDR2 FQGNSA. The CDR3 covers 16 residues. The CDR3 protein is CASSRRLAGGLNEQFF. The CDR3, as DNA: TGTGCCAGCAGTCGGAGACTAGCGGGAGGGCTAAATGAGCAGTTCTTC.

The chain employs TRBV7-2 and TRBJ1-2, with D maybe TRBD1 (6 bases). Trimming took off 0 bases at V and 5 bases at J, with 16 bases between the two ends. Germline CDR1 reads SGHTA; CDR2 reads FQGNSA. The CDR3 runs 16 residues. CDR3 in DNA: TGTGCCAGCAGCTTAGCACCGGGGGCCCTGGGGTATGGCTACACCTTC. Translating gives CASSLAPGALGYGYTF.

The CDR3 region has the DNA TGCGCCAGCAGCCAAGACCGGACTAGCGGTAATGAGCAGTTCTTC. It encodes CASSQDRTSGNEQFF. This chain uses TRBV4-1 with TRBJ2-1; TRBD2 agrees at 10 bases. From germline, CDR1 is MGHRA and CDR2 YSYEKL. The V and J ends lost 0 bases and 7 bases, in that order; junction bases with no gene match: 3. The CDR3 is made up of 15 amino acids.

The rearrangement joins TRBV19 to TRBJ1-1; the D is unclear. V lost 3 bases, J lost 6 bases, and 17 bases lay in between. The CDR3 sequence is 15 residues long. Germline assignment: CDR1 LNHDA and CDR2 SQIVND (reference sequence). In nucleotides, the CDR3 is TGTGCCAGTAGTATTCAGCCACCTAGGCGGCCTGAAGCTTTCTTT. It codes for CASSIQPPRRPEAFF.

In its sample, this clone was seen once. This chain links TRBV6-5 with TRBJ2-5; TRBD2 matches 13 bases. After removal of 4 bases from V and 3 bases from J, the junction contained 2 bases not matched to a gene. There are 15 residues in the CDR3. Per the germline V gene, CDR1 is MNHEY and CDR2 is SVGAGI. CDR3 loop: CASSSGLAGEETQYF. The CDR3 nucleotides are TGTGCCAGCAGTTCCGGACTAGCGGGAGAAGAGACCCAGTACTTC.

The chain employs TRBV27 and TRBJ1-5; maybe TRBD1 (5 bases). The CDR3 is made up of 14 amino acids. V was pared by 3 bases and J by 6 bases, with 12 bases between. Germline CDR1 reads MNHEY; CDR2 reads SMNVEV (reference sequence). Here the CDR3 reads CASSFGAGGQPQHF. The CDR3 nucleotides read TGTGCCAGCAGTTTCGGTGCGGGGGGTCAGCCCCAGCATTTT.

The chain is built from TRBV3-1 (or the pseudogene TRBV3-2) and TRBJ1-2, with 7 bases that match TRBD1. The CDR3 contains 13 residues. Trimming took 3 bases from V and 4 from J; bases not matched to a gene: 2. From germline, CDR1 is LGHDT and CDR2 YNNKEL (reference sequence). CDR3 amino acids: CASSQDRSYGYTF. The CDR3 DNA sequence: TGTGCCAGCAGCCAGGACAGGAGCTATGGCTACACCTTC.

The gene calls are TRBV7-2 and TRBJ2-5, with D perhaps TRBD1 (5 bases). This CDR3 has 14 residues. The germline V gene has CDR1 SGHTA and CDR2 FQGNSA. V was clipped by 1 base and J by 4 bases, with 10 bases between them. CDR3: CASSLGSRAETQYF. In DNA form, the CDR3 reads TGTGCCAGCAGCTTAGGGAGCAGGGCAGAGACCCAGTACTTC. Variable domain in full (rest from reference TRBV7-2 and TRBJ2-5): GAGVSQSPSNKVTEKGKDVELRCDPISGHTALYWYRQSLGQGLEFLIYFQGNSAPDKSGLPSDRFSAERTGGSVSTLTIQRTQQEDSAVYLCASSLGSRAETQYFGPGTRLLVL.

The rearrangement joins TRBV12-5 to TRBJ1-5, with TRBD1 identical over 7 bases. The J segment lost 2 bases and the V segment lost 5 bases, leaving 12 bases of the junction unmatched. The germline V gene encodes CDR1 LGHNT and CDR2 FRNRAP. The CDR3 contains 17 residues. CDR3 DNA sequence: TGTGCTAGTGGTCGTGGGTTGACAGGGATGGGCAATCAGCCCCAGCATTTT. This gives the protein CASGRGLTGMGNQPQHF.

This chain connects TRBV6-5 to TRBJ2-1; D not certain. V was shortened by 0 bases and J by 9 bases, with 6 bases between the two germline ends. The CDR3 runs 12 residues. Germline loops: CDR1 MNHEY, CDR2 SVGAGI. The CDR3 DNA follows: TGTGCCAGCAGTTACTCGCATGGTGAGCAGTTCTTC. This gives the protein CASSYSHGEQFF.